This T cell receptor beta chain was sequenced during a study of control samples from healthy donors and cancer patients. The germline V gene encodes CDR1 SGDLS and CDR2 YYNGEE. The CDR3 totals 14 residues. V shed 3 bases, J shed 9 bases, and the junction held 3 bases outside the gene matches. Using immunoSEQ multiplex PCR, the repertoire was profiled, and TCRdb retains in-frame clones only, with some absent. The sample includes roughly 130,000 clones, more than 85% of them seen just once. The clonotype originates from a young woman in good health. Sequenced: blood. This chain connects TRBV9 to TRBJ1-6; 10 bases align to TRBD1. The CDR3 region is CASSAWTGGSPLHF. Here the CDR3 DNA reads TGTGCCAGCAGCGCCTGGACAGGGGGTTCACCCCTCCACTTT.